A single sample is the source of the 9 T cell receptor beta chains below, sequenced in a study of human T cells and chemical hapten exposure. TCRdb recomputed calls from the RACE reads with MiXCR, one row per CDR3 protein. The sample lists about 380,000 distinct CDR3 sequences, around 5.5% occurring once. Time point noted: pre-sensitization, week 0. The treatment is: therapeutic diphenylcyclopropenone sensitization with weekly scalp DPC. Sequenced material: whole blood, taken in connection with sensitization to the hapten diphenylcyclopropenone (DPC). The receptors derive from a woman aged 45 to 65 with alopecia areata. Some clones in this sample may be carry-over from other donors' samples.

Many counts were recorded for this clonotype. The chain has TRBV11-2 and TRBJ2-3; TRBD1 aligns across 8 bases. Germline V gene data show CDR1 as SGHAT and CDR2 as FQNNGV. V was clipped by 5 bases and J by 0 bases; unmatched bases: 10. CDR3 length: 17 residues. The CDR3 DNA follows: TGTGCCAGCAGCCCGGGACAGGCTAGGATTAGCACAGATACGCAGTATTTT. Residues: CASSPGQARISTDTQYF. The variable domain in full, with the rest retrieved from reference TRBV11-2 and TRBJ2-3, is EAGVAQSPRYKIIEKRQSVAFWCNPISGHATLYWYQQILGQGPKLLIQFQNNGVVDDSQLPKDRFSAERLKGVDSTLKIQPAKLEDSAVYLCASSPGQARISTDTQYFGPGTRLTVL.

This clonotype was observed a handful of times. The chain's CDR3 is CASSRPGGLGANVLTF. CDR3 in DNA: TGTGCCAGCAGCCGCCCCGGGGGGCTCGGGGCCAACGTCCTGACTTTC. The J gene is TRBJ2-6, the V gene TRBV7-9, with D possibly being TRBD2 (7 bases). The CDR3 is made up of 16 amino acids. Germline CDR1 is SEHNR and CDR2 is FQNEAQ (reference sequence). The germline V and J ends were trimmed by 5 bases and 4 bases, with 15 bases remaining between them.

CDR3 bases: TGCGCCAGCAGCCTTCAAGCGGGATCTGGAAACACCATATATTTT. Its translation is CASSLQAGSGNTIYF. The chain joins TRBV5-1 to TRBJ1-3; D not resolved. V lost 4 bases to trimming and J lost 1 base, with 12 bases between them. The germline gives CDR1 SGHRS, CDR2 YFSETQ. This CDR3 is built from 15 residues.

The sample holds many counts of this clonotype. The J gene is TRBJ1-4, the V gene TRBV3-1; a weak D match, TRBD1 (5 bases). V was pared by 0 bases and J by 2 bases, with 16 bases between. This CDR3 is 18 amino acids long. Germline V gene data show CDR1 as LGHDT and CDR2 as YNNKEL (reference sequence). In DNA, the CDR3 is TGTGCCAGCAGCCAAGAGGAGGGTAGGGGTCGCACTAATGAAAAACTGTTTTTT. It translates to CASSQEEGRGRTNEKLFF.

This clonotype has just a few counts. The chain carries TRBV30 and TRBJ2-3; the D gene is possibly TRBD1 (6 bases). The germline gives CDR1 GTSNPN, CDR2 SVGIG (reference sequence). The CDR3 totals 14 residues. V lost 3 bases, J lost 2 bases, and 12 bases lay in between. CDR3 region: CAWSQGKNTDTQYF. In DNA, the CDR3 is TGTGCCTGGAGCCAGGGGAAAAACACAGATACGCAGTATTTT.

This clonotype was observed at least ten times. V gene TRBV4-1 combines with J gene TRBJ2-2, with 7 bases that match TRBD1. The CDR3 has 18 amino acids. Germline-derived CDR1 and CDR2 are MGHRA and YSYEKL. J was trimmed by 2 bases and V by 4 bases; bases with no gene match: 13. In nucleotides, the CDR3 is TGCGCCAGCAGCCGCCAATGGGGGACAGAAGAAAACACCGGGGAGCTGTTTTTT. Translated, it gives CASSRQWGTEENTGELFF.

This clonotype showed up just a few times. The chain combines TRBV7-9 with TRBJ1-1; D remains ambiguous. Germline V lookup: CDR1 SEHNR, CDR2 FQNEAQ (reference sequence). The CDR3 consists of 12 residues. The V end lost 7 bases, the J end lost 5 bases, and 11 bases lay between the germline ends. This CDR3 is CASTLSSTEAFF. CDR3 bases: TGTGCCAGCACCTTGTCAAGTACTGAAGCTTTCTTT.

This clonotype was counted ten times or more. The genes are TRBV2 and TRBJ1-4; D not certain. Trimming cost V 4 bases and J 5 bases, with 14 bases left between them. Germline V CDR1 and CDR2: SNHLY, FYNNEI. CDR3 length equals 15 residues. CDR3 sequence reads: CASSASGRENEKLFF. CDR3 sequence (DNA): TGTGCCAGCAGTGCATCCGGACGGGAGAATGAAAAACTGTTTTTT.

This clonotype was seen once. Since a far larger clone is one base different, this is likely a read error. V is TRBV28 and J is TRBJ2-7, with D tentatively TRBD2 (5 bases). The CDR3 is 14 amino acids. The V gene's germline CDR1 is MDHEN and CDR2 SYDVKM. V was trimmed by 3 bases and J by 2 bases, leaving 11 bases between them. The CDR3 reads CASSFGSGPYEQYF. CDR3 bases: TGTGCCAGCAGTTTTGGGAGTGGGCCCTACGAGCAGTACTTC.